Below, 8 T cell receptor beta chains from the same sample are listed, as sequenced in a study of blood T cells in healthy people across ages. Primers used in a second PCR of roughly 6 to 12 cycles were a sample-barcoded 5' primer and a J-beta primer mix. TCRdb re-analysed the 5' RACE reads in MiXCR, keeping a single row per CDR3 protein. The sample includes approximately 1.5 million distinct CDR3 sequences, 40% to 45% of them seen just once. Input material: blood. These receptors were collected from a woman aged 18-35 years in good health.

As concerns this clonotype: A read error may be the cause here, since a much bigger clone is one base away. The chain links TRBV20-1 to TRBJ1-2; tentative D call: TRBD1 (5 bases). Germline V gives CDR1 DFQATT, CDR2 SNEGSKA (reference sequence). The CDR3 loop spans 15 amino acids. V dropped 1 base and J dropped 4 bases, with 16 bases sitting between them. The CDR3 bases are TGCAGTGCTAGAGGGAACGCCGGGGCGTTCTATGGCTACACCTTC. This gives the protein CSARGNAGAFYGYTF.

V and J are TRBV20-1 and TRBJ1-5; TRBD1 is a possible D gene (6 bases). CDR1 is DFQATT and CDR2 is SNEGSKA in the germline V gene (reference sequence). V lost 3 bases and J lost 0, with 9 bases in between. This CDR3 has 14 residues. CDR3 in amino acids: CSARKGDSNQPQHF. DNA for the CDR3: TGCAGTGCTAGGAAGGGGGATAGCAATCAGCCCCAGCATTTT.

The V gene is TRBV5-1, the J gene TRBJ1-2; D might be TRBD1 (6 bases). The V end was cut by 0 bases, the J end by 3 bases, with 9 bases between. This CDR3 has 14 residues. CDR1 and CDR2 from the germline V gene are SGHRS and YFSETQ. The CDR3 coding sequence is TGCGCCAGCAGCTTGGACGGACAGTACTATGGCTACACCTTC. Its translation is CASSLDGQYYGYTF.

This chain uses TRBV3-1 with TRBJ1-5, with a tentative D call TRBD1 (5 bases). The germline V gene has CDR1 LGHDT and CDR2 YNNKEL (reference sequence). Trimming took 0 bases from V and 3 from J, leaving 9 bases between them. CDR3 length: 15 amino acids. CDR3 region: CASSQDRGPNQPQHF. The CDR3 DNA is TGTGCCAGCAGCCAAGATCGGGGCCCCAATCAGCCCCAGCATTTT.

On this clonotype: A junction end diverges from the germline sequence, so it may reflect a read error. This chain links TRBV7-2 with TRBJ2-4; D not certain. The end of the DNA is better explained by TRBJ2-7, so the J call may be wrong. The CDR3 loop spans 13 amino acids. The germline gives CDR1 SGHTA, CDR2 FQGNSA. CDR3 sequence: CAGSLDFHYEQYF. CDR3 sequence (DNA): TGTGCCGGCAGCTTAGATTTCCACTACGAGCAGTACTTC.

This clonotype was seen more than once but under ten times. The chain couples TRBV3-1 to TRBJ2-5; no reliable D call. The J call may be incorrect, as the DNA end agrees better with TRBJ2-7. The V gene's germline CDR1 is LGHDT and CDR2 YNNKEL (reference sequence). This CDR3 spans 15 amino acids. The CDR3 DNA follows: TGTGCCAGCAGCCTCCTTATGAGATCGCGTAACGAGCAGTACTTC. Translating gives CASSLLMRSRNEQYF.

V gene TRBV12-3 or TRBV12-4 combines with J gene TRBJ1-1, with 12 bases that match TRBD1. This CDR3 region has 14 residues. V lost 2 bases to trimming and J lost 11 bases; unmatched junction nucleotides: 6. Here the CDR3 reads CASSLSGQGALAFF. For the CDR3, the DNA is TGTGCCAGCAGTTTATCGGGACAGGGGGCTCTGGCTTTCTTT.

The genes are TRBV4-1 and TRBJ2-7; 10 bases are a match to TRBD2. CDR3 length: 17 amino acids. Losses at the gene ends were 0 bases for V and 3 bases for J; bases not matched to a gene: 8. CDR1 and CDR2 from the germline V gene are MGHRA and YSYEKL. The DNA of the CDR3 is TGCGCCAGCAGCCAAGATAGGGCTAGCGGGAGTATCTACGAGCAGTACTTC. Encoded protein: CASSQDRASGSIYEQYF.